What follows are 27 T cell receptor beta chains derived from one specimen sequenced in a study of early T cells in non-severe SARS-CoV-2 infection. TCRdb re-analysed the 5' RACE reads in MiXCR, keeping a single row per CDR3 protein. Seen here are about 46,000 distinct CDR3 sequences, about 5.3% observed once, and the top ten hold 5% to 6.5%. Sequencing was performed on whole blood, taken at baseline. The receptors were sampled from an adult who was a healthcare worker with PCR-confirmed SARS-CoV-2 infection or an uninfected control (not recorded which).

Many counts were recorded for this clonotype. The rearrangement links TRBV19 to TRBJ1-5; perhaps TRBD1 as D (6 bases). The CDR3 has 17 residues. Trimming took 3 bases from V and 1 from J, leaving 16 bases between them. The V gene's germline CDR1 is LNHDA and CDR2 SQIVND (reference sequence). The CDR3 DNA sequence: TGTGCCAGTAGTATCGGTGCAGGGGCGGAGAGCAATCAGCCCCAGCATTTT. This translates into CASSIGAGAESNQPQHF.

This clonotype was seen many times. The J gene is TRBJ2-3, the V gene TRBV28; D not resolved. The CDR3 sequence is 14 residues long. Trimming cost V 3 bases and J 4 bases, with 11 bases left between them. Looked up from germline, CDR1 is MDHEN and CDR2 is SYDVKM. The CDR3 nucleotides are TGTGCCAGCAGTTTGGAGCCAGTCCCAGATACGCAGTATTTT. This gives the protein CASSLEPVPDTQYF.

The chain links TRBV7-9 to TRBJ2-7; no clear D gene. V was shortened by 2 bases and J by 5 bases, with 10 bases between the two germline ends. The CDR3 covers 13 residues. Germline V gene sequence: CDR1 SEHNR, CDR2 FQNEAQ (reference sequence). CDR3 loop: CASSLSHYDEQYF. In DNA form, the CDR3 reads TGTGCCAGCAGCTTAAGCCATTACGACGAGCAGTACTTC.

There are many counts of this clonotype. CDR3 sequence reads: CASSQDTTEAFF. The CDR3 nucleotides are TGCGCCAGCAGCCAAGATACCACTGAAGCTTTCTTT. The chain has TRBV4-1 and TRBJ1-1; D unclear. The ends were cut back, 0 bases at V and 4 bases at J, with 3 bases in the middle. CDR3 size: 12 residues. The germline V gene encodes CDR1 MGHRA and CDR2 YSYEKL.

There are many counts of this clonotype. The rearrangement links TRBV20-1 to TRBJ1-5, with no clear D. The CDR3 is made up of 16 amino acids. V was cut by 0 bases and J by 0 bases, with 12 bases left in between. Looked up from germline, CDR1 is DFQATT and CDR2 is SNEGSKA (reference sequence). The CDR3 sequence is CSAREELAYSNQPQHF. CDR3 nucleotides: TGCAGTGCTAGAGAAGAGCTTGCTTATAGCAATCAGCCCCAGCATTTT.

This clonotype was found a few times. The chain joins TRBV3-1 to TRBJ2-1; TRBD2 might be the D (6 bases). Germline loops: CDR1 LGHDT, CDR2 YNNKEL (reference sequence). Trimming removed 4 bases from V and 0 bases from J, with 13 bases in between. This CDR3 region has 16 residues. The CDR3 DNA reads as TGTGCCAGCAGCCTAGCCGCGGGACCCTCCTACAATGAGCAGTTCTTC. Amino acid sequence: CASSLAAGPSYNEQFF.

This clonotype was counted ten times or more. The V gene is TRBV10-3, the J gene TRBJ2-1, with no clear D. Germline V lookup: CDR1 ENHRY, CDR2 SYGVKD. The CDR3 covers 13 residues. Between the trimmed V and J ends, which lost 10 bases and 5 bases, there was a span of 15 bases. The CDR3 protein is CASKGGHHNEQFF. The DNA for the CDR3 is TGTGCCAGTAAAGGTGGGCACCACAATGAGCAGTTCTTC.

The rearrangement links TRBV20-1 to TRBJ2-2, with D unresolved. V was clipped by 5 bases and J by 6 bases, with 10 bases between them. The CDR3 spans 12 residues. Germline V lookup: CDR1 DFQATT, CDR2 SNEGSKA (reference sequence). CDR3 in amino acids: CSAPVGPGELFF. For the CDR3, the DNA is TGCAGTGCTCCCGTCGGGCCCGGGGAGCTGTTTTTT.

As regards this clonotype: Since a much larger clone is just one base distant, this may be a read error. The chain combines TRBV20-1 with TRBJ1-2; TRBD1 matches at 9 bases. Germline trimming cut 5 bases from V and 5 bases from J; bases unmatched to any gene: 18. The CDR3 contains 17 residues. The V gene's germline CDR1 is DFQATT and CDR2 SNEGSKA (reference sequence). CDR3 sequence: CSAGAGGTGGLGYGYTF. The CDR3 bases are TGCAGTGCTGGCGCGGGGGGCACAGGGGGCTTAGGGTATGGCTACACCTTC.

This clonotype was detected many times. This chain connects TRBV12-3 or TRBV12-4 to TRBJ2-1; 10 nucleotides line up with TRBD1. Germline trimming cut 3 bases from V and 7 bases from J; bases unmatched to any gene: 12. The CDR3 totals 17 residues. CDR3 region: CASSFYGDRGRPNEQFF. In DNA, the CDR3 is TGTGCCAGCAGTTTTTACGGGGACAGGGGACGGCCTAATGAGCAGTTCTTC.

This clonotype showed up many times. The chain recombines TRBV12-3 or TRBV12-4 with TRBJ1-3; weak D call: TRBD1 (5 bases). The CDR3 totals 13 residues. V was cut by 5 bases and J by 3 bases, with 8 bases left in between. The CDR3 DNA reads TGTGCCAGCAGTCGGGACTATGGAAACACCATATATTTT. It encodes CASSRDYGNTIYF.

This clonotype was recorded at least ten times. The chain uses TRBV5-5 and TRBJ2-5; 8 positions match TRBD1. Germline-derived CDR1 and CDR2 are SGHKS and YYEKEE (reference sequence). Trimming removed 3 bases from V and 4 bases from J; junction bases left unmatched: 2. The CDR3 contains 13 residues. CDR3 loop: CASSWTGRETQYF. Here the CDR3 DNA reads TGTGCCAGCAGCTGGACAGGGCGAGAGACCCAGTACTTC.

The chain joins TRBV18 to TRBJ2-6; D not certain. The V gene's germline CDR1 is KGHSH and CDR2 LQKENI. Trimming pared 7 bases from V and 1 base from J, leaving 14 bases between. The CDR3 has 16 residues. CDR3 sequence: CASLKGLESGANVLTF. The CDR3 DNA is TGTGCCAGCTTAAAAGGGCTGGAATCTGGGGCCAACGTCCTGACTTTC.

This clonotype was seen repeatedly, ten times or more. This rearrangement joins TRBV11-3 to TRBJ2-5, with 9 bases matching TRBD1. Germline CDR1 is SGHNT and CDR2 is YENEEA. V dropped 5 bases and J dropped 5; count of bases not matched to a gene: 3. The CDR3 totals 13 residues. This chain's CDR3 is CASSGTGSETQYF. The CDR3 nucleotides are TGTGCCAGCAGCGGGACAGGGAGCGAGACCCAGTACTTC.

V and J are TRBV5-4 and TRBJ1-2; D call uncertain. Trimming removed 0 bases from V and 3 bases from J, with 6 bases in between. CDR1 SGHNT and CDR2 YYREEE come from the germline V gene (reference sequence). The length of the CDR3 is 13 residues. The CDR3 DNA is TGTGCCAGCAGCTTGGAGTCCGACTATGGCTACACCTTC. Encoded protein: CASSLESDYGYTF.

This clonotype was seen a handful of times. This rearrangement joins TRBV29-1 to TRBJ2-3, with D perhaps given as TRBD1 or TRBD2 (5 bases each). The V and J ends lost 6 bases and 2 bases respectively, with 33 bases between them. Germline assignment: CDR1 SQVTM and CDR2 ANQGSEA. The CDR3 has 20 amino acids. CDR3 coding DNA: TGCAGCGTCGGCGAACGAACGGAAAGAAGGACGGGGCGAACCACAGATACGCAGTATTTT. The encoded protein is CSVGERTERRTGRTTDTQYF.

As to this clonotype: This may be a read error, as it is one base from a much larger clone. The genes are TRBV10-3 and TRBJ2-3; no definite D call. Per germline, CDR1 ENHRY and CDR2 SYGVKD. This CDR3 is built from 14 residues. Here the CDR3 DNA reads TGTGCCATCAGTGACGCCCCCTCCGGAGATACGCGGTATTTT. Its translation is CAISDAPSGDTRYF.

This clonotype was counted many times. CDR3 DNA: TGTGCCACCAGCTACCGCGCCCAGGCAGGTCGGGCTAGCGGGAGTGTTTACCCGCAGTTCTTC. This sequence encodes CATSYRAQAGRASGSVYPQFF. J is TRBJ2-1 and V is TRBV15; 10 bases align to TRBD2. The CDR3 runs 21 residues. Germline V gene sequence: CDR1 LNHNV, CDR2 YYDKDF (reference sequence). V was clipped by 5 bases and J by 12 bases; unmatched bases: 31.

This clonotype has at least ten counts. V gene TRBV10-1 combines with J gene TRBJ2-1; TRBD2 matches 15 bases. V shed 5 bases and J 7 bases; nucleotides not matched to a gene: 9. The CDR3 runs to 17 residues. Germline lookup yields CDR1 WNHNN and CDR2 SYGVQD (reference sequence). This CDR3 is CASSSGLAGGFRNEQFF. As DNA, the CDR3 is TGCGCCAGCAGTTCCGGACTAGCGGGAGGGTTTAGGAATGAGCAGTTCTTC.

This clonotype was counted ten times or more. The chain's CDR3 is CSASTWTASYEQYF. The CDR3 DNA follows: TGCAGTGCTAGTACTTGGACTGCGTCCTACGAGCAGTACTTC. This chain joins TRBV20-1 and TRBJ2-7; D perhaps matches TRBD2 (5 bases). The CDR3 has 14 amino acids. V was trimmed by 3 bases and J by 1 base, leaving 13 bases between them. CDR1 and CDR2 (germline): DFQATT, SNEGSKA (reference sequence).

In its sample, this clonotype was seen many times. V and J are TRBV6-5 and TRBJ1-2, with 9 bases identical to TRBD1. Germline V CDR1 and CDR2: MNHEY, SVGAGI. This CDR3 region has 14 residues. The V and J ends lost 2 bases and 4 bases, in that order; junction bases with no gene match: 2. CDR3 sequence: CASSYTGGAYGYTF. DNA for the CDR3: TGTGCCAGCAGTTACACAGGGGGCGCCTATGGCTACACCTTC.

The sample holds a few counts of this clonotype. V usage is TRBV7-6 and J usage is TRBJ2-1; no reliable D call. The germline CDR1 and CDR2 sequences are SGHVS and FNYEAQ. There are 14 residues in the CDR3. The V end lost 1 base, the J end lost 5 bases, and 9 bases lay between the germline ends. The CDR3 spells CASSLVGLDNEQFF. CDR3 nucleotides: TGTGCCAGCAGCTTAGTAGGGCTGGACAATGAGCAGTTCTTC.

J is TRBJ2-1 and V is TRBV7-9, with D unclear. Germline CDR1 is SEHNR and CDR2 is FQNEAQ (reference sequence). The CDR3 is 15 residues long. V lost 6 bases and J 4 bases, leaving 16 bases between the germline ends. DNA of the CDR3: TGTGCCAGCAGTCGACGGTTTTCCGTGTACAATGAGCAGTTCTTC. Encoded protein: CASSRRFSVYNEQFF.

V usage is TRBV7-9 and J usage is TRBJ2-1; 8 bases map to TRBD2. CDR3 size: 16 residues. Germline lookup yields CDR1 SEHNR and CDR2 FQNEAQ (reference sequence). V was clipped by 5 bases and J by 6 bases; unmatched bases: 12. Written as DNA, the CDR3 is TGTGCCAGCAGCCCCCGGGTAGCGGGGCATTTCAATGAGCAGTTCTTC. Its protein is CASSPRVAGHFNEQFF.

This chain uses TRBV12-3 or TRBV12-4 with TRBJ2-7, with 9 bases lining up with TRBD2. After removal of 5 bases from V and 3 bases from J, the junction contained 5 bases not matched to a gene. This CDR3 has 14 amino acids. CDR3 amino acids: CASSKTSGYYEQYF. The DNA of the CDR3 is TGTGCCAGCAGTAAGACTAGCGGATACTACGAGCAGTACTTC.

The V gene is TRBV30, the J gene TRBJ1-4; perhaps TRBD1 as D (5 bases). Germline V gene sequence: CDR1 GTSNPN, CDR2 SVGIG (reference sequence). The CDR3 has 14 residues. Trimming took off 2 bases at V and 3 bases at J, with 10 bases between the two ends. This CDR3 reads CAWSLQGANEKLFF. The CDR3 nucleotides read TGTGCCTGGAGTCTGCAGGGAGCTAATGAAAAACTGTTTTTT. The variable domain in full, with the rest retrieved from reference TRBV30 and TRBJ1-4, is SQTIHQWPATLVQPVGSPLSLECTVEGTSNPNLYWYRQAAGRGLQLLFYSVGIGQISSEVPQNLSASRPQDRQFILSSKKLLLSDSGFYLCAWSLQGANEKLFFGSGTQLSVL.

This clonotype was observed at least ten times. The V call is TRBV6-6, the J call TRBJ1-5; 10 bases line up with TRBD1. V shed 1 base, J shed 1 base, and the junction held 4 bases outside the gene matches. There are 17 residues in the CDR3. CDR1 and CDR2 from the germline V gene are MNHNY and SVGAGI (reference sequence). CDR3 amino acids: CASSYWGDRGSNQPQHF. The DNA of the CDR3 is TGTGCCAGCAGTTACTGGGGGGACAGGGGAAGCAATCAGCCCCAGCATTTT.